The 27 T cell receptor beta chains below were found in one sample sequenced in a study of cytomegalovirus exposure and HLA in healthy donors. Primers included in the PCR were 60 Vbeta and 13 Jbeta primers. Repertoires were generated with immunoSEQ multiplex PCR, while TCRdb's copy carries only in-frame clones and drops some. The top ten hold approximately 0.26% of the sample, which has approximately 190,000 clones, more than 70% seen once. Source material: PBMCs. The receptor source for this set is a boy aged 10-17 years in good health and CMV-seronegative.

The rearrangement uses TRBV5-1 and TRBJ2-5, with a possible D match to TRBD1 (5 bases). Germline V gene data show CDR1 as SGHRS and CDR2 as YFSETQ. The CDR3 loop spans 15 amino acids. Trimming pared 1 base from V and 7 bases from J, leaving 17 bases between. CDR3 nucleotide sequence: TGCGCCAGCAGCTTGAAGGGGCAGGGAACAGGGACCCAGTACTTC. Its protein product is CASSLKGQGTGTQYF.

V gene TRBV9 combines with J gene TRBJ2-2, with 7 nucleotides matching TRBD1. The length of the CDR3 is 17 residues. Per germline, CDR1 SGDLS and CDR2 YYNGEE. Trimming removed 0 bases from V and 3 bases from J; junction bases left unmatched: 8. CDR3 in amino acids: CASSVDAGQDYTGELFF. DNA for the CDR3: TGTGCCAGCAGCGTAGACGCCGGACAGGACTACACCGGGGAGCTGTTTTTT.

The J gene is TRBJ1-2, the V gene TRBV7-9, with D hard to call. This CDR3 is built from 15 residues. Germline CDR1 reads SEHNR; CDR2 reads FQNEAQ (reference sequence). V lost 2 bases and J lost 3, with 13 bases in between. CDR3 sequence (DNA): TGTGCCAGCAGCTTAATAGTTGAACTAGACTATGGCTACACCTTC. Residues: CASSLIVELDYGYTF.

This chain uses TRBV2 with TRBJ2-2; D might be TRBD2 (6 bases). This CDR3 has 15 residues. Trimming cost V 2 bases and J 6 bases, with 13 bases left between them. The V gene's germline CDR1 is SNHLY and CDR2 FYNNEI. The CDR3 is CASSEPRRVAGELFF. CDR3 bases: TGTGCCAGCAGTGAACCTCGGAGGGTGGCCGGGGAGCTGTTTTTT. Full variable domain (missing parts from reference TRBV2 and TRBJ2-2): EPEVTQTPSHQVTQMGQEVILRCVPISNHLYFYWYRQILGQKVEFLVSFYNNEISEKSEIFDDQFSVERPDGSNFTLKIRSTKLEDSAMYFCASSEPRRVAGELFFGEGSRLTVL.

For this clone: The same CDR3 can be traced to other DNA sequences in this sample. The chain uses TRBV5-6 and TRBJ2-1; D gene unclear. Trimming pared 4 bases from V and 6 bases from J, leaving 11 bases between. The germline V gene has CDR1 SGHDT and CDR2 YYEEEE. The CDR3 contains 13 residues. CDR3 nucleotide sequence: TGTGCCAGCAGCCTGGGTCTTCCCAATGAGCAGTTCTTC. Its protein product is CASSLGLPNEQFF.

The CDR3 protein is CARGTHLNEQFF. DNA of the CDR3: TGTGCCAGGGGGACTCACCTTAATGAGCAGTTCTTC. The J gene is TRBJ2-1, the V gene TRBV10-3, with D possibly being TRBD2 (6 bases). The CDR3 consists of 12 residues. Germline lookup yields CDR1 ENHRY and CDR2 SYGVKD. Deletions cut 10 bases from V and 7 bases from J, with 14 bases between.

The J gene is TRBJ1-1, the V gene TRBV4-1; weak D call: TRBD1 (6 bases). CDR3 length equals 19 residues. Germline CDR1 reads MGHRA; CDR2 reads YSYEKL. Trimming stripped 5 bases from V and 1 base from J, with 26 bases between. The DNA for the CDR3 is TGCGCCAGCAGCTCGGAGCTTGGGGGCAAATACTCTAGGAACACTGAAGCTTTCTTT. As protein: CASSSELGGKYSRNTEAFF.

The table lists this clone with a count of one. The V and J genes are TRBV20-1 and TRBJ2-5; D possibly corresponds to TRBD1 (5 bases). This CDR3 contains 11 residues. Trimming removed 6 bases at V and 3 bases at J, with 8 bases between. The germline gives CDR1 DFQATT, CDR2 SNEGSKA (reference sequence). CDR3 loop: CSAQGKETQYF. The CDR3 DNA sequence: TGCAGTGCCCAGGGTAAAGAGACCCAGTACTTC.

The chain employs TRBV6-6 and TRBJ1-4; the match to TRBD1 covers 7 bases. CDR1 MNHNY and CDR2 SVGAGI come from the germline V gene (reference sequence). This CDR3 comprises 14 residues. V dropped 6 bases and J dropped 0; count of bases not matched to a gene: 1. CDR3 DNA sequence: TGTGCCAGCAGGACAGGGTCAACTAATGAAAAACTGTTTTTT. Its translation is CASRTGSTNEKLFF.

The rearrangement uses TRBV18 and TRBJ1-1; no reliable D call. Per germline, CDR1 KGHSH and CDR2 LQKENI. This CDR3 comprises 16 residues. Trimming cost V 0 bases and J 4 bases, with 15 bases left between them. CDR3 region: CASSPPWGRGSTEAFF. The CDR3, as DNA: TGTGCCAGCTCACCACCCTGGGGTCGGGGTAGCACTGAAGCTTTCTTT.

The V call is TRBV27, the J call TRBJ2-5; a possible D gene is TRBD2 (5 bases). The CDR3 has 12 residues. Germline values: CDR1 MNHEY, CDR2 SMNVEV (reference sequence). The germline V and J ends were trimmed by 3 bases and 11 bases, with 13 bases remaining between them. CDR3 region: CASSFIGSEQYF. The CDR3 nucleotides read TGTGCCAGCAGTTTTATAGGGAGTGAGCAGTACTTC.

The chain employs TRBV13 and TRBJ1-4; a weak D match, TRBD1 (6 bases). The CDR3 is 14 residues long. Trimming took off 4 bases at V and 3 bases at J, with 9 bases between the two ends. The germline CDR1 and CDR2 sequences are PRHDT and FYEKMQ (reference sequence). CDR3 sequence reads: CASSSGHSNEKLFF. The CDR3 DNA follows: TGTGCCAGCAGCTCGGGACACTCTAATGAAAAACTGTTTTTT.

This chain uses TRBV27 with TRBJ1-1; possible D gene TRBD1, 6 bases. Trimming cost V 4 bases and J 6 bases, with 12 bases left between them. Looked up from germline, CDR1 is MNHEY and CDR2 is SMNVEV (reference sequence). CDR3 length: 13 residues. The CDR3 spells CASSSTGSAEAFF. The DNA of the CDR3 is TGTGCCAGCAGTTCCACAGGGTCCGCTGAAGCTTTCTTT.

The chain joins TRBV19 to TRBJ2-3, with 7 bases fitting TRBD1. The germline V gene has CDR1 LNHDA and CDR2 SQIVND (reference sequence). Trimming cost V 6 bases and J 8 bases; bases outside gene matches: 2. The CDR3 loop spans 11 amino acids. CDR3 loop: CASRAGGTQYF. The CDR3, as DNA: TGTGCCAGTAGGGCAGGGGGTACGCAGTATTTT.

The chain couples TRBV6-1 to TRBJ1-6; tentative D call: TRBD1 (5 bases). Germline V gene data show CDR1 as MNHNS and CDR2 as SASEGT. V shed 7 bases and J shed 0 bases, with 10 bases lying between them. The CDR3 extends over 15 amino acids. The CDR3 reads CASINRSSYNSPLHF. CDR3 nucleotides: TGTGCCAGCATAAACAGGAGCTCCTATAATTCACCCCTCCACTTT.

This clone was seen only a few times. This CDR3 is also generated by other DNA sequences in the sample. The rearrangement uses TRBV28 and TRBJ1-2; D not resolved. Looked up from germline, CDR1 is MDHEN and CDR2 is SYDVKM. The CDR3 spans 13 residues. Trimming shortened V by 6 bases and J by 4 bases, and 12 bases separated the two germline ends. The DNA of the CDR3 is TGTGCCAGCAGCTTCGATAGAGGCTATGGCTACACCTTC. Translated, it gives CASSFDRGYGYTF.

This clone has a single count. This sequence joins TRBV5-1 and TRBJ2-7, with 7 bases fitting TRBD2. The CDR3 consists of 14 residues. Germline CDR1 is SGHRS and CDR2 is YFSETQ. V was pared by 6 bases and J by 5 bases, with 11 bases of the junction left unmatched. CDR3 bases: TGCGCCAGCACAATCGGGGTAGCGGGCAACGAGCAGTACTTC. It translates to CASTIGVAGNEQYF.

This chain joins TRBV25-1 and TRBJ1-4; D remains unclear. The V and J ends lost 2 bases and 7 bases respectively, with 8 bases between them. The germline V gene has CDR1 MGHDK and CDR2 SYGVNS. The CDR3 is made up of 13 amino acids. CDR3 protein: CASSEEGTEKLFF. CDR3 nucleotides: TGTGCCAGCAGTGAAGAGGGAACTGAAAAACTGTTTTTT.

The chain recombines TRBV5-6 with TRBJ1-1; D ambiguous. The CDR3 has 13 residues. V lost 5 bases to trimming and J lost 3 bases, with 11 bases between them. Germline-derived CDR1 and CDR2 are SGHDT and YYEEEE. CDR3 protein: CASSRTDYTEAFF. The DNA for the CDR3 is TGTGCCAGCAGTCGGACGGACTACACTGAAGCTTTCTTT. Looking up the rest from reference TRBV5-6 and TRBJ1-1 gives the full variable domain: DAGVTQSPTHLIKTRGQQVTLRCSPKSGHDTVSWYQQALGQGPQFIFQYYEEEERQRGNFPDRFSGHQFPNYSSELNVNALLLGDSALYLCASSRTDYTEAFFGQGTRLTVV.

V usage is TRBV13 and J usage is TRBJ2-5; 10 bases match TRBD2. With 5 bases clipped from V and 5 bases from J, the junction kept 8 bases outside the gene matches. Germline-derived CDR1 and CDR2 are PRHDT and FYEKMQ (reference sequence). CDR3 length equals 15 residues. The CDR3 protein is CASSHGLADAETQYF. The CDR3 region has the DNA TGTGCCAGCAGCCACGGACTAGCGGATGCGGAGACCCAGTACTTC. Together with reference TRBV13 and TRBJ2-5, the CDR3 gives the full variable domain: AAGVIQSPRHLIKEKRETATLKCYPIPRHDTVYWYQQGPGQDPQFLISFYEKMQSDKGSIPDRFSAQQFSDYHSELNMSSLELGDSALYFCASSHGLADAETQYFGPGTRLLVL.

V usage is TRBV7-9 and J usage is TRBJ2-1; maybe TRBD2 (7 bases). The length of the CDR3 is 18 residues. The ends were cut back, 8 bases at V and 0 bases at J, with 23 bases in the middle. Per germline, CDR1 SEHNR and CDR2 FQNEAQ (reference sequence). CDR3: CASGSRGGSGSSYNEQFF. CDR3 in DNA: TGTGCCAGCGGAAGTAGGGGGGGAAGTGGGAGCTCCTACAATGAGCAGTTCTTC.

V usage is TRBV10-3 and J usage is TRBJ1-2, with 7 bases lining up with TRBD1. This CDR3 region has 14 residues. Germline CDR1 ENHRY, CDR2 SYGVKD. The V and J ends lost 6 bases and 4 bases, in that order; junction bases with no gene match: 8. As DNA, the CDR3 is TGTGCCATCAGAGGGACAGAAAGACTCTATGGCTACACCTTC. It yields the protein CAIRGTERLYGYTF.

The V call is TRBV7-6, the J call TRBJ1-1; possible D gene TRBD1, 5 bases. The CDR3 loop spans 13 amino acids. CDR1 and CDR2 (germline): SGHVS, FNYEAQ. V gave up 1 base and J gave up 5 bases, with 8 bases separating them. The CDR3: CASSLDRLTEAFF. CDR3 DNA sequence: TGTGCCAGCAGCTTAGACAGGTTGACTGAAGCTTTCTTT.

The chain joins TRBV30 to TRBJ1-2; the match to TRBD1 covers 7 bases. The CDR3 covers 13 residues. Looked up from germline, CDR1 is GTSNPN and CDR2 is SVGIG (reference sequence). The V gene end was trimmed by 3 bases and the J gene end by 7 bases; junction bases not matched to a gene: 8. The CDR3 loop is CAWRTGVRGGYTF. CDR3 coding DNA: TGTGCCTGGAGAACAGGGGTGCGGGGTGGCTACACCTTC. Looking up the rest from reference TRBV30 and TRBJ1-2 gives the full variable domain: SQTIHQWPATLVQPVGSPLSLECTVEGTSNPNLYWYRQAAGRGLQLLFYSVGIGQISSEVPQNLSASRPQDRQFILSSKKLLLSDSGFYLCAWRTGVRGGYTFGSGTRLTVV.

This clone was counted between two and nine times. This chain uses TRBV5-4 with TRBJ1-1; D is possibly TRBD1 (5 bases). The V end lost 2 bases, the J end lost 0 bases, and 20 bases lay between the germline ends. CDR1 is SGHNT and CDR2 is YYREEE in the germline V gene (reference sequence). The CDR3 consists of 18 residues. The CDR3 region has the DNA TGTGCCAGCAGCTTCCACCCGCCAGGGAGGAGGATGAACACTGAAGCTTTCTTT. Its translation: CASSFHPPGRRMNTEAFF.

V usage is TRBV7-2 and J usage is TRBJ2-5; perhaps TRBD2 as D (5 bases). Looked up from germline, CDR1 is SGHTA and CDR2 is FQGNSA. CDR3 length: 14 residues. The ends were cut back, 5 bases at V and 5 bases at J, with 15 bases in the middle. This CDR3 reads CASSRTATGETQYF. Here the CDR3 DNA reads TGTGCCAGCAGCCGTACCGCGACGGGGGAGACCCAGTACTTC.

The CDR3: CASSKAGGPSGEQFF. DNA for the CDR3: TGTGCCAGCAGTAAAGCGGGAGGGCCCTCTGGTGAGCAGTTCTTC. The rearrangement links TRBV6-6 to TRBJ2-1; 10 nucleotides line up with TRBD2. Germline V lookup: CDR1 MNHNY, CDR2 SVGAGI (reference sequence). The CDR3 sequence is 15 residues long. V lost 5 bases, J lost 9 bases, and 10 bases stayed unmatched.